These 26 T cell receptor beta chains were sequenced from one sample in a study of shared T cell receptors in the human thymus. Assay: immunoSEQ multiplex PCR; the TCRdb copy retains only in-frame clones and omits some. The sample includes approximately 580,000 clones, approximately 80% of them seen just once. These data were also reused for a study on human thymus T cells.

Sequencing input: thymocytes. The origin of the receptors is a boy in the first two years of life with a congenital heart defect.

V gene TRBV7-9 combines with J gene TRBJ1-2; D is unresolved. With 1 base removed from V and 4 bases from J, the gap between germline ends came to 13 bases. CDR3 size: 15 residues. Germline V gives CDR1 SEHNR, CDR2 FQNEAQ (reference sequence). For the CDR3, the DNA is TGTGCCAGCAGCTTAGGGGAGGAAGGAGGCTATGGCTACACCTTC. It yields the protein CASSLGEEGGYGYTF.

This chain joins TRBV27 and TRBJ2-2; TRBD2 is a possible D gene (6 bases). V lost 3 bases, J lost 2 bases, and 13 bases lay in between. The germline gives CDR1 MNHEY, CDR2 SMNVEV (reference sequence). The CDR3 has 16 amino acids. The CDR3, as DNA: TGTGCCAGCAGTTTTCGGGCGGGGTCTAACACCGGGGAGCTGTTTTTT. Encoded protein: CASSFRAGSNTGELFF.

This chain uses TRBV5-1 with TRBJ2-5; D is undetermined. Between the trimmed V and J ends, which lost 3 bases and 5 bases, there was a span of 5 bases. In germline, CDR1 is SGHRS, CDR2 YFSETQ. The CDR3 contains 11 residues. CDR3 in amino acids: CASSYSETQYF. The CDR3 DNA is TGCGCCAGCAGCTACTCGGAGACCCAGTACTTC. Based on the CDR3 plus reference TRBV5-1 and TRBJ2-5, the full variable domain is KAGVTQTPRYLIKTRGQQVTLSCSPISGHRSVSWYQQTPGQGLQFLFEYFSETQRNKGNFPGRFSGRQFSNSRSEMNVSTLELGDSALYLCASSYSETQYFGPGTRLLVL.

The CDR3 loop reads CASSQYRTAISYEQYF. DNA for the CDR3: TGCGCCAGCAGTCAATACAGGACGGCGATCTCCTACGAGCAGTACTTC. The V call is TRBV23-1, the J call TRBJ2-7, with D possibly being TRBD1 (5 bases). TRBV23-1 qualifies as an ORF whose function is uncertain. The CDR3 length is 16 residues. The V gene lost 1 base and the J gene lost 0 bases, with 13 bases spanning the gap.

The rearrangement links TRBV4-2 to TRBJ2-2, with D maybe TRBD2 (6 bases). This CDR3 region has 17 residues. From germline, CDR1 is LGHNA and CDR2 YNFKEQ. Trimming removed 0 bases from V and 5 bases from J, with 16 bases in between. This chain's CDR3 is CASSQEREKRFTGELFF. The CDR3, as DNA: TGTGCCAGCAGCCAAGAACGGGAGAAACGGTTTACCGGGGAGCTGTTTTTT.

V gene TRBV27 combines with J gene TRBJ2-3; no firm D call. The germline gives CDR1 MNHEY, CDR2 SMNVEV (reference sequence). V lost 7 bases and J 0 bases, leaving 14 bases between the germline ends. The CDR3 is 15 residues long. The CDR3 DNA sequence: TGTGCCAGCAAGAACGGTCTAGTCAGCACAGATACGCAGTATTTT. This gives the protein CASKNGLVSTDTQYF.

This chain uses TRBV7-2 with TRBJ2-5, with TRBD2 identical over 13 bases. V lost 5 bases, J lost 5 bases, and 8 bases stayed unmatched. Germline assignment: CDR1 SGHTA and CDR2 FQGNSA. The CDR3 covers 16 residues. CDR3 bases: TGTGCCAGCAGCCCGGGGACTAGCGGGGACATGGAGACCCAGTACTTC. This encodes CASSPGTSGDMETQYF. The full variable domain, completed using reference TRBV7-2 and TRBJ2-5, is GAGVSQSPSNKVTEKGKDVELRCDPISGHTALYWYRQSLGQGLEFLIYFQGNSAPDKSGLPSDRFSAERTGGSVSTLTIQRTQQEDSAVYLCASSPGTSGDMETQYFGPGTRLLVL.

The chain links TRBV11-2 to TRBJ1-2; weak D call: TRBD1 (6 bases). This CDR3 contains 16 residues. Germline V gene lookup returns CDR1 SGHAT and CDR2 FQNNGV. V dropped 4 bases and J dropped 3 bases, with 18 bases sitting between them. The CDR3 DNA reads TGTGCCAGCAGCTCCTCCGAGCGACAGGCTCACTATGGCTACACCTTC. It encodes CASSSSERQAHYGYTF.

The chain joins TRBV6-4 to TRBJ2-1, with 8 bases matching TRBD1. V lost 6 bases to trimming and J lost 5 bases; unmatched junction nucleotides: 6. This CDR3 contains 14 residues. From germline, CDR1 is MRHNA and CDR2 SNTAGT. CDR3 DNA sequence: TGTGCCAGCAGCCACAGGGGGACGGACAATGAGCAGTTCTTC. This encodes CASSHRGTDNEQFF.

This clone came up once. V usage is TRBV5-8 and J usage is TRBJ1-5; D is unresolved. This CDR3 is built from 15 residues. V dropped 0 bases and J dropped 7 bases, with 14 bases sitting between them. From germline, CDR1 is SGHTS and CDR2 YDEGEE. As DNA, the CDR3 is TGTGCCAGCAGCTTGGGAGGCGGGGATAAGCAGCCCCAGCATTTT. Translation: CASSLGGGDKQPQHF.

The rearrangement joins TRBV6-5 to TRBJ2-7; tentatively, D is TRBD2 (6 bases). The CDR3 covers 15 residues. From germline, CDR1 is MNHEY and CDR2 SVGAGI. Trimming took off 4 bases at V and 2 bases at J, with 15 bases between the two ends. CDR3 protein: CASSCGKRATYEQYF. The CDR3 DNA sequence: TGTGCCAGCAGTTGCGGGAAGCGGGCCACCTACGAGCAGTACTTC.

V and J are TRBV29-1 and TRBJ1-1, with D unresolved. Deletions cut 8 bases from V and 4 bases from J, with 17 bases between. This CDR3 has 13 amino acids. Per the germline V gene, CDR1 is SQVTM and CDR2 is ANQGSEA. The CDR3 is CSFGPGSGTEAFF. The CDR3, as DNA: TGCAGCTTCGGCCCGGGATCGGGCACTGAAGCTTTCTTT.

J is TRBJ2-1 and V is TRBV14; 7 positions match TRBD1. With 4 bases clipped from V and 4 bases from J, the junction kept 7 bases outside the gene matches. The CDR3 length is 15 residues. Germline V gene lookup returns CDR1 SGHDN and CDR2 FVKESK. The CDR3 region has the DNA TGTGCCAGCAGCCCGACAGGGTCTGCATACAATGAGCAGTTCTTC. Its translation: CASSPTGSAYNEQFF.

The chain joins TRBV30 to TRBJ2-3, with D perhaps matching TRBD2 (6 bases). The V and J ends lost 2 bases and 2 bases respectively, with 11 bases between them. The CDR3 spans 14 residues. Germline assignment: CDR1 GTSNPN and CDR2 SVGIG (reference sequence). CDR3 sequence: CAWSRDLSTDTQYF. CDR3 coding DNA: TGTGCCTGGAGTAGGGACTTGTCCACAGATACGCAGTATTTT.

The V call is TRBV25-1, the J call TRBJ2-5; D may be TRBD2 (5 bases). The germline gives CDR1 MGHDK, CDR2 SYGVNS. The ends were cut back, 4 bases at V and 5 bases at J, with 14 bases in the middle. The CDR3 is made up of 14 amino acids. The CDR3 bases are TGTGCCAGCAGTGTCCGAGGGCCGAAGGAGACCCAGTACTTC. As protein: CASSVRGPKETQYF.

This clone was seen only a few times. This chain connects TRBV7-9 to TRBJ2-7; 8 positions agree with TRBD2. V was pared by 5 bases and J by 2 bases, with 8 bases of the junction left unmatched. The germline CDR1 and CDR2 sequences are SEHNR and FQNEAQ (reference sequence). This CDR3 has 15 amino acids. CDR3 sequence: CASSPSGSPTYEQYF. The CDR3 region has the DNA TGTGCCAGCAGCCCGAGCGGGAGCCCAACCTACGAGCAGTACTTC.

The chain recombines TRBV5-6 with TRBJ1-1; TRBD1 matches at 7 bases. Germline V gene data show CDR1 as SGHDT and CDR2 as YYEEEE. The CDR3 spans 14 residues. The V and J ends lost 0 bases and 5 bases, in that order; junction bases with no gene match: 4. The CDR3 sequence: CASSLGQGVTEAFF. CDR3 nucleotides: TGTGCCAGCAGCTTGGGTCAGGGGGTGACTGAAGCTTTCTTT. Looking up the rest from reference TRBV5-6 and TRBJ1-1 gives the full variable domain: DAGVTQSPTHLIKTRGQQVTLRCSPKSGHDTVSWYQQALGQGPQFIFQYYEEEERQRGNFPDRFSGHQFPNYSSELNVNALLLGDSALYLCASSLGQGVTEAFFGQGTRLTVV.

This clone was counted between two and nine times. The V gene is TRBV5-1, the J gene TRBJ2-1, with TRBD2 identical over 9 bases. This CDR3 comprises 17 residues. The V segment lost 0 bases and the J segment 6 bases; nucleotides outside the gene matches: 10. Germline V CDR1 and CDR2: SGHRS, YFSETQ. The CDR3 protein is CASSLEKGGLALNEQFF. CDR3 sequence (DNA): TGCGCCAGCAGCTTGGAGAAGGGGGGACTAGCTCTCAATGAGCAGTTCTTC.

The chain combines TRBV5-1 with TRBJ2-1, with TRBD2 as a possible D gene (6 bases). V dropped 0 bases and J dropped 9 bases, with 13 bases sitting between them. Germline CDR1 is SGHRS and CDR2 is YFSETQ. The CDR3 is 14 residues long. CDR3 protein: CASSLVLDYPEQFF. The CDR3 region has the DNA TGCGCCAGCAGCTTGGTATTGGACTACCCTGAGCAGTTCTTC.

The V and J genes are TRBV19 and TRBJ2-4, with 12 bases lining up with TRBD2. The CDR3 runs 14 residues. Unmatched junction bases numbered 1, after V lost 2 bases and J lost 8 bases. Germline V gene lookup returns CDR1 LNHDA and CDR2 SQIVND (reference sequence). For the CDR3, the DNA is TGTGCCAGTAGTATACCTAGCGGGGGGGACATTCAGTACTTC. It specifies CASSIPSGGDIQYF.

The chain's CDR3 is CASSYSNPTYEQYF. CDR3 nucleotides: TGTGCCAGCAGTTACTCGAACCCTACCTACGAGCAGTACTTC. The V and J genes are TRBV6-5 and TRBJ2-7; no clear D. The CDR3 is made up of 14 amino acids. Trimming removed 0 bases from V and 2 bases from J, with 8 bases in between. Per germline, CDR1 MNHEY and CDR2 SVGAGI.

This rearrangement joins TRBV7-9 to TRBJ2-1; no clear D gene. The V end lost 5 bases, the J end lost 1 base, and 6 bases lay between the germline ends. CDR1 is SEHNR and CDR2 is FQNEAQ in the germline V gene (reference sequence). The CDR3 contains 13 residues. The CDR3 DNA reads TGTGCCAGCAGCCCGTGTTCCTACAATGAGCAGTTCTTC. Translating gives CASSPCSYNEQFF. Full variable domain (rest looked up from reference TRBV7-9 and TRBJ2-1): DTGVSQNPRHKITKRGQNVTFRCDPISEHNRLYWYRQTLGQGPEFLTYFQNEAQLEKSRLLSDRFSAERPKGSFSTLEIQRTEQGDSAMYLCASSPCSYNEQFFGPGTRLTVL.

The table lists this clone with a few counts. The chain recombines TRBV7-2 with TRBJ2-1, with TRBD1 as a possible D gene (5 bases). CDR3 length: 14 residues. The germline CDR1 and CDR2 sequences are SGHTA and FQGNSA. Trimming left V 6 bases short and J 4 bases short, with 13 bases between. CDR3: CASREQEIYNEQFF. As DNA, the CDR3 is TGTGCCAGCAGGGAACAGGAGATTTACAATGAGCAGTTCTTC.

V gene TRBV27 combines with J gene TRBJ2-7, with 8 bases aligning to TRBD1. This CDR3 is built from 14 residues. CDR1 and CDR2 (germline): MNHEY, SMNVEV (reference sequence). V was pared by 7 bases and J by 3 bases, with 8 bases of the junction left unmatched. The CDR3 loop reads CASTSSGGGYEQYF. CDR3 coding DNA: TGTGCCAGCACTAGCTCAGGGGGCGGCTACGAGCAGTACTTC.

V and J are TRBV6-6 and TRBJ2-7, with no clear D. CDR3 length: 14 amino acids. The germline V gene encodes CDR1 MNHNY and CDR2 SVGAGI (reference sequence). V was clipped by 0 bases and J by 3 bases, with 9 bases between them. The CDR3 sequence is CASSYSRQNYEQYF. The CDR3, as DNA: TGTGCCAGCAGTTACTCGAGGCAGAACTACGAGCAGTACTTC.

V is TRBV9 and J is TRBJ2-7; D may be TRBD1 (6 bases). V lost 0 bases and J lost 5, with 12 bases in between. The CDR3 has 14 residues. In germline, CDR1 is SGDLS, CDR2 YYNGEE. This CDR3 is CASSVAQGSHEQYF. The CDR3 DNA is TGTGCCAGCAGCGTAGCGCAGGGGTCCCACGAGCAGTACTTC.